Shown below are 30 T cell receptor beta chains from a single sample sequenced in a study of cytomegalovirus exposure and HLA in healthy donors. Vbeta (60) and Jbeta (13) primers were used in the PCR. Only in-frame clones appear in the TCRdb table, and some are missing; sequencing was by immunoSEQ multiplex PCR. The sample has about 67,000 clones; 80% to 90% are singletons. Input material: PBMCs. All receptors derive from a woman aged 30 to 39 in good health and CMV-seropositive.

The chain is built from TRBV18 and TRBJ2-7, with D uncertain. This CDR3 spans 14 amino acids. Trimming removed 2 bases at V and 0 bases at J, with 8 bases between. Germline-derived CDR1 and CDR2 are KGHSH and LQKENI. DNA of the CDR3: TGTGCCAGCTCACCAGAGGTTTTCTCCTACGAGCAGTACTTC. As protein: CASSPEVFSYEQYF.

The V and J genes are TRBV10-2 and TRBJ2-3, with a weak D call TRBD1 (5 bases). Germline CDR1 is WSHSY and CDR2 is SAAADI. Trimming took off 7 bases at V and 2 bases at J, with 13 bases between the two ends. The CDR3 length is 14 residues. The CDR3 loop is CASTSDSFTDTQYF. The CDR3 DNA sequence: TGCGCCAGCACTTCTGACAGTTTCACAGATACGCAGTATTTT.

This clone was picked up one time. This chain connects TRBV28 to TRBJ2-5; D is unresolved. The CDR3 totals 14 residues. V was cut by 0 bases and J by 0 bases, with 5 bases left in between. Germline-derived CDR1 and CDR2 are MDHEN and SYDVKM. In nucleotides, the CDR3 is TGTGCCAGCAGTTTATGGCCTAACCAAGAGACCCAGTACTTC. Its translation: CASSLWPNQETQYF.

The V gene is TRBV18, the J gene TRBJ2-1; D is perhaps TRBD2 (6 bases). Deletions cut 3 bases from V and 5 bases from J, with 20 bases between. This CDR3 region has 17 residues. Germline V lookup: CDR1 KGHSH, CDR2 LQKENI. CDR3 bases: TGTGCCAGCTCACCCAGAGTAGGCGGGGCATCTGACAATGAGCAGTTCTTC. It translates to CASSPRVGGASDNEQFF.

The chain is built from TRBV5-1 and TRBJ2-7, with 9 bases fitting TRBD2. Trimming cost V 4 bases and J 5 bases; bases outside gene matches: 16. This CDR3 comprises 17 residues. CDR1 and CDR2 from the germline V gene are SGHRS and YFSETQ. The DNA for the CDR3 is TGCGCCAGCAGCCTACGTATTAGCGGGAGCCCTCCTAACGAGCAGTACTTC. Protein sequence: CASSLRISGSPPNEQYF.

The genes are TRBV6-5 and TRBJ2-7; D perhaps matches TRBD1 (5 bases). The CDR3 length is 15 residues. Germline V gene data show CDR1 as MNHEY and CDR2 as SVGAGI. The germline V and J ends were trimmed by 3 bases and 0 bases, with 12 bases remaining between them. The CDR3 is CASSYNRQSSYEQYF. As DNA, the CDR3 is TGTGCCAGCAGTTATAACCGACAGTCCTCCTACGAGCAGTACTTC.

The rearrangement uses TRBV7-9 and TRBJ1-1; D perhaps matches TRBD1 (6 bases). The germline gives CDR1 SEHNR, CDR2 FQNEAQ (reference sequence). The CDR3 length is 14 residues. V was pared by 5 bases and J by 2 bases, with 12 bases between. CDR3 sequence reads: CASSRLQGNTEAFF. CDR3 DNA sequence: TGTGCCAGCAGCCGGCTACAGGGAAACACTGAAGCTTTCTTT.

The chain links TRBV2 to TRBJ1-5; 7 bases agree with TRBD1. Trimming cost V 7 bases and J 6 bases; bases outside gene matches: 12. This CDR3 spans 15 amino acids. Germline V gives CDR1 SNHLY, CDR2 FYNNEI. CDR3 in amino acids: CASKAGQGVTQPQHF. Here the CDR3 DNA reads TGTGCCAGCAAGGCGGGCCAGGGGGTAACTCAGCCCCAGCATTTT.

The chain employs TRBV4-2 and TRBJ2-7; D is perhaps TRBD2 (5 bases). Trimming stripped 4 bases from V and 4 bases from J, with 14 bases between. The CDR3 loop spans 14 amino acids. Germline values: CDR1 LGHNA, CDR2 YNFKEQ. CDR3 protein: CASSPRDYGYEQYF. The DNA for the CDR3 is TGTGCCAGCAGCCCGAGGGATTACGGTTACGAGCAGTACTTC.

The genes are TRBV28 and TRBJ2-3; 7 nucleotides line up with TRBD2. Germline V gives CDR1 MDHEN, CDR2 SYDVKM. The CDR3 consists of 17 residues. With V trimmed by 1 base and J by 1 base, 8 bases remained unmatched. The CDR3 nucleotides are TGTGCCAGCAGTTTATTGGGCGGGGGAGGAGGCACAGATACGCAGTATTTT. As protein: CASSLLGGGGGTDTQYF.

The chain combines TRBV27 with TRBJ2-5, with 11 positions matching TRBD2. The CDR3 length is 16 residues. CDR1 is MNHEY, CDR2 SMNVEV, per germline (reference sequence). V trimming: 1 base; J trimming: 5 bases; junction bases outside the gene matches: 6. In DNA, the CDR3 is TGTGCCAGCAGTTTATTAGCGGGAGGGCCCCGGGAGACCCAGTACTTC. Protein: CASSLLAGGPRETQYF.

This clone occurred a few times. The rearrangement uses TRBV5-4 and TRBJ2-2; 9 bases match TRBD2. V dropped 1 base and J dropped 1; count of bases not matched to a gene: 5. This CDR3 spans 17 amino acids. Germline assignment: CDR1 SGHNT and CDR2 YYREEE (reference sequence). As DNA, the CDR3 is TGTGCCAGCAGCTTGTACCTAGCGGGACTGAACACCGGGGAGCTGTTTTTT. Its translation is CASSLYLAGLNTGELFF.

This sequence joins TRBV11-2 and TRBJ2-1; D is perhaps TRBD2 (6 bases). The CDR3 length is 13 residues. The germline V and J ends were trimmed by 5 bases and 8 bases, with 13 bases remaining between them. CDR1 SGHAT and CDR2 FQNNGV come from the germline V gene. This CDR3 is CASSLGTPHEQFF. In DNA, the CDR3 is TGTGCCAGCAGCCTCGGGACTCCCCATGAGCAGTTCTTC. Supplemented by reference TRBV11-2 and TRBJ2-1, the full variable domain reads EAGVAQSPRYKIIEKRQSVAFWCNPISGHATLYWYQQILGQGPKLLIQFQNNGVVDDSQLPKDRFSAERLKGVDSTLKIQPAKLEDSAVYLCASSLGTPHEQFFGPGTRLTVL.

The rearrangement joins TRBV19 to TRBJ1-1; 7 positions match TRBD1. Germline V gene sequence: CDR1 LNHDA, CDR2 SQIVND (reference sequence). The CDR3 is 13 amino acids. With V trimmed by 5 bases and J by 4 bases, 4 bases remained unmatched. CDR3 bases: TGTGCCAGTAGTGATCGGGACAGCACTGAAGCTTTCTTT. Translated: CASSDRDSTEAFF.

This chain joins TRBV7-2 and TRBJ2-2; D is uncertain. The CDR3 spans 14 residues. The V end was cut by 1 base, the J end by 5 bases, with 8 bases between. The V gene's germline CDR1 is SGHTA and CDR2 FQGNSA. The CDR3 region has the DNA TGTGCCAGCAGCTTAGGGGCGTTGACCGGGGAGCTGTTTTTT. It is translated as CASSLGALTGELFF.

The chain employs TRBV4-2 and TRBJ2-5; D perhaps matches TRBD1 (5 bases). V lost 0 bases to trimming and J lost 6 bases, with 11 bases between them. The CDR3 totals 14 residues. Germline CDR1 reads LGHNA; CDR2 reads YNFKEQ. CDR3 DNA sequence: TGTGCCAGCAGCCAAGATCTAGGGGCTAAGACCCAGTACTTC. It is translated as CASSQDLGAKTQYF.

This CDR3 reads CASSQEGGVGYHNEQFF. CDR3 in DNA: TGCGCCAGCAGCCAGGAGGGCGGGGTAGGTTACCACAATGAGCAGTTCTTC. V gene TRBV4-1 combines with J gene TRBJ2-1; D perhaps matches TRBD2 (6 bases). With 3 bases removed from V and 5 bases from J, the gap between germline ends came to 20 bases. CDR3 size: 17 residues. Germline loops: CDR1 MGHRA, CDR2 YSYEKL.

This clone was detected only once. This chain links TRBV29-1 with TRBJ2-7; the D is unclear. V was shortened by 4 bases and J by 7 bases, with 8 bases between the two germline ends. Germline CDR1 reads SQVTM; CDR2 reads ANQGSEA. The CDR3 has 10 amino acids. CDR3 in DNA: TGCAGCGTTGTCAGCGTGGAGCAGTACTTC. As protein: CSVVSVEQYF.

The rearrangement joins TRBV15 to TRBJ2-3; perhaps TRBD2 as D (5 bases). Per germline, CDR1 LNHNV and CDR2 YYDKDF (reference sequence). The CDR3 is 14 amino acids. Trimming took 1 base from V and 3 from J, leaving 8 bases between them. CDR3 coding DNA: TGTGCCACCAGCAGAGGCGGGTCGACAGATACGCAGTATTTT. It is translated as CATSRGGSTDTQYF.

V is TRBV5-1 and J is TRBJ2-1; D may be TRBD2 (6 bases). This CDR3 region has 15 residues. CDR1 SGHRS and CDR2 YFSETQ come from the germline V gene. V lost 0 bases to trimming and J lost 0 bases, with 7 bases between them. CDR3 nucleotide sequence: TGCGCCAGCAGCTTGGCGACTAGCTCCTACAATGAGCAGTTCTTC. Translating gives CASSLATSSYNEQFF.

This chain connects TRBV5-1 to TRBJ2-1; D remains unclear. The CDR3 extends over 13 amino acids. V was cut by 1 base and J by 8 bases, with 10 bases left in between. Germline loops: CDR1 SGHRS, CDR2 YFSETQ. This CDR3 is CASSLRLGDEQFF. The CDR3 DNA follows: TGCGCCAGCAGCTTGAGGCTGGGCGATGAGCAGTTCTTC.

J is TRBJ2-3 and V is TRBV7-3, with 8 bases fitting TRBD1. V gave up 4 bases and J gave up 1 base; unmatched junction bases: 7. CDR3 length: 16 residues. The V gene's germline CDR1 is SGHTA and CDR2 FQGTGA. The CDR3 DNA follows: TGTGCCAGCAGCTCCAGGGGGCGCGTGGGCACAGATACGCAGTATTTT. Translated, it gives CASSSRGRVGTDTQYF.

The gene calls are TRBV5-4 and TRBJ2-1, with no clear D. V lost 0 bases, J lost 0 bases, and 7 bases lay in between. Germline values: CDR1 SGHNT, CDR2 YYREEE (reference sequence). This CDR3 has 15 residues. The CDR3: CASSLDSSSYNEQFF. The CDR3 DNA reads TGTGCCAGCAGCTTGGACTCAAGCTCCTACAATGAGCAGTTCTTC.

The V call is TRBV9, the J call TRBJ2-5, with TRBD2 as a possible D gene (5 bases). V was trimmed by 3 bases and J by 0 bases, leaving 18 bases between them. This CDR3 region has 17 residues. Per germline, CDR1 SGDLS and CDR2 YYNGEE. In DNA form, the CDR3 reads TGTGCCAGCAGCGCCAATCCGGGATCCTCGTACCAAGAGACCCAGTACTTC. It yields the protein CASSANPGSSYQETQYF.

The chain joins TRBV2 to TRBJ2-3; 10 nucleotides match TRBD2. Germline V CDR1 and CDR2: SNHLY, FYNNEI. Trimming removed 4 bases from V and 0 bases from J; junction bases left unmatched: 4. The CDR3 totals 16 residues. CDR3 in amino acids: CASSGSTSGSTDTQYF. CDR3 coding DNA: TGTGCCAGCAGTGGATCGACTAGCGGGAGCACAGATACGCAGTATTTT.

On this clone itself: Likely a read error: the CDR3 ends without its conserved phenylalanine or tryptophan. The limits of the CDR3 on the DNA are not certain, so only TCRdb's listed CDR3 is given. The chain uses TRBV7-8 and TRBJ2-7; the table gives TRBD2 as D, unverified against the DNA. Per germline, CDR1 SGHVS and CDR2 FQNEAQ. The CDR3 is 14 residues long, ends included. CDR3 sequence: CASSLVGWAGVVIY.

The chain couples TRBV18 to TRBJ2-7, with D hard to call. The germline gives CDR1 KGHSH, CDR2 LQKENI. Trimming cost V 1 base and J 3 bases, with 13 bases left between them. The CDR3 is 15 residues long. CDR3 amino acids: CASSPRSTIGYEQYF. The CDR3 nucleotides are TGTGCCAGCTCACCACGCAGTACCATTGGCTACGAGCAGTACTTC.

V is TRBV6-5 and J is TRBJ2-7; 7 bases are a match to TRBD2. V shed 6 bases, J shed 1 base, and the junction held 6 bases outside the gene matches. Germline V gives CDR1 MNHEY, CDR2 SVGAGI. The CDR3 has 14 amino acids. The CDR3 DNA is TGTGCCAGCAGGACCAAGCGGGAATCCTACGAGCAGTACTTC. Translating gives CASRTKRESYEQYF.

The chain combines TRBV30 with TRBJ2-7; maybe TRBD2 (6 bases). CDR1 and CDR2 (germline): GTSNPN, SVGIG (reference sequence). There are 12 residues in the CDR3. Trimming left V 6 bases short and J 2 bases short, with 11 bases between. The CDR3 DNA reads TGTGCCTGTCTGCGGGGCGCCTACGAGCAGTACTTC. Amino acid sequence: CACLRGAYEQYF. The complete variable domain, with remaining parts taken from reference TRBV30 and TRBJ2-7, reads SQTIHQWPATLVQPVGSPLSLECTVEGTSNPNLYWYRQAAGRGLQLLFYSVGIGQISSEVPQNLSASRPQDRQFILSSKKLLLSDSGFYLCACLRGAYEQYFGPGTRLTVT.

The CDR3 DNA follows: TGCGCCAGCAGCCAAGGGACAGAGTTTTTAGCCCTCCACTTT. Encoded protein: CASSQGTEFLALHF. The chain joins TRBV4-1 to TRBJ1-6; weak D call: TRBD1 (6 bases). The CDR3 sequence is 14 residues long. Germline V gene lookup returns CDR1 MGHRA and CDR2 YSYEKL. V lost 1 base and J 14 bases, leaving 15 bases between the germline ends.